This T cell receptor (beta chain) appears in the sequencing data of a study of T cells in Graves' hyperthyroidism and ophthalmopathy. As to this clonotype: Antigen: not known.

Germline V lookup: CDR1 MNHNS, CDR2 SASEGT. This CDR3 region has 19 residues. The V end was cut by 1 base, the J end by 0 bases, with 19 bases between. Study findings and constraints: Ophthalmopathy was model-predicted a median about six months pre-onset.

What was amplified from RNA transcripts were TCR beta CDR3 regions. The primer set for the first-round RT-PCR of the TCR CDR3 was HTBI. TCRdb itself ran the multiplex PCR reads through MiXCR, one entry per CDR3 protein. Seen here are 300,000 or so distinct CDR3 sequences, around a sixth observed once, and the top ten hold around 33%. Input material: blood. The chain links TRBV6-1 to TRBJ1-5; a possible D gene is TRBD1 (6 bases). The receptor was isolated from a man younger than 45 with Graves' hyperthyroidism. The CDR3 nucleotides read TGTGCCAGCAGTGAAGGGACTTGGGACACGGCCTATAGCAATCAGCCCCAGCATTTT. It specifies CASSEGTWDTAYSNQPQHF.